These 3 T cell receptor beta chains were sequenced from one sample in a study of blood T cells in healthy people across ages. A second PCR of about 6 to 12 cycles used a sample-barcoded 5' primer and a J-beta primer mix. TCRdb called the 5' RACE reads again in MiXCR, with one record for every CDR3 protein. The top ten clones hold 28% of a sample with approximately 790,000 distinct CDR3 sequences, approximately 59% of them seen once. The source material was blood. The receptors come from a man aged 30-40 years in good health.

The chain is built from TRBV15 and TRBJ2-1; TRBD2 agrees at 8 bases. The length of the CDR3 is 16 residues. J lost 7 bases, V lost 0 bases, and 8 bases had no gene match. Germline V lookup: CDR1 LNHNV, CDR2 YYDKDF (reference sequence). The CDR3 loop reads CATSREIPGGPNEQFF. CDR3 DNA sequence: TGTGCCACCAGCAGAGAGATTCCGGGAGGGCCGAATGAGCAGTTCTTC.

CDR3 bases: TGCAGTGCGGAGACAATCCCCTACGAGCAGTACTTC. Translation gives CSAETIPYEQYF. V gene TRBV20-1 combines with J gene TRBJ2-4, with D uncertain. The better agreement between TRBJ2-7 and the DNA end casts doubt on the J call. Germline V CDR1 and CDR2: DFQATT, SNEGSKA (reference sequence). The CDR3 contains 12 residues.

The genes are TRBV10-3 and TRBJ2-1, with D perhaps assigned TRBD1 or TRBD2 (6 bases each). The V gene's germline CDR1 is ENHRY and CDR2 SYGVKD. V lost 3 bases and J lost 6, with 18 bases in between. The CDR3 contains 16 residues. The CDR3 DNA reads TGTGCCATCAGTGAACTTTTGGGGGGCCCCTCCAATGAGCAGTTCTTC. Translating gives CAISELLGGPSNEQFF.